The TCR beta chain described here comes from a study of blood T cell repertoires in COVID-19. Study overall: Sample material is recorded as cDNA or gDNA derived from T cells, B-cell-depleted T cells, or PBMCs.

TCRdb's table, derived via immunoSEQ multiplex PCR, lists solely in-frame clones and lacks some. This sample has a few hundred thousand clones; approximately 85% occur once, and the top ten carry approximately 5%. The sequence came from a man aged 50-59 years with active or convalescent COVID-19. The sequencing input was peripheral blood.

The CDR3 reads CASSLGQASFLSTDTQYF. In nucleotides, the CDR3 is TGTGCCAGCAGCTTAGGTCAGGCCTCTTTCCTTAGCACAGATACGCAGTATTTT. V gene TRBV11-2 combines with J gene TRBJ2-3, with D unclear. The germline V and J ends were trimmed by 1 base and 0 bases, with 17 bases remaining between them. The length of the CDR3 is 18 residues. Germline V lookup: CDR1 SGHAT, CDR2 FQNNGV. The full variable domain, completed using reference TRBV11-2 and TRBJ2-3, is EAGVAQSPRYKIIEKRQSVAFWCNPISGHATLYWYQQILGQGPKLLIQFQNNGVVDDSQLPKDRFSAERLKGVDSTLKIQPAKLEDSAVYLCASSLGQASFLSTDTQYFGPGTRLTVL.